The rows below give T cell receptor beta chains drawn from one sample of a study of OX40 agonist ivuxolimab in advanced cancers. The method was immunoSEQ multiplex PCR; TCRdb's version includes in-frame clones alone and lacks a portion of them. This sample has around 62,000 clones, with 89% found just once. Source: CD4+ or CD8+ T cells sorted from blood, taken in a trial of the OX40 agonist ivuxolimab. These TCRs come from an adult with an advanced solid tumor such as melanoma, head and neck, liver or kidney cancer. CDR3s include the opening cysteine and the closing phenylalanine or tryptophan. A D gene is named only where the DNA matches it firmly. Clone size is not always given. Where it is, it says once, few, many or a class for expanded clones.

>TRBJ2-3|TRBV28|-|TRBD2
CASSTRPPSSTSGSSDTQYF
TGTGCCAGCAGTACACGGCCCCCTAGCTCTACTAGCGGGAGCTCAGATACGCAGTATTTT
>TRBJ1-1|TRBV28|-|-
CASSTPGPRLNTEAFF
TGTGCCAGCAGCACCCCGGGGCCTAGACTGAACACTGAAGCTTTCTTT
>TRBJ2-2|TRBV7-9|-|-
CASSLATGELFF
TGTGCCAGCAGCTTAGCCACCGGGGAGCTGTTTTTT
>TRBJ2-7|TRBV27|-|TRBD1
CASSLLTGETYEQYF
TGTGCCAGCAGTTTATTGACAGGGGAAACCTACGAGCAGTACTTC
>TRBJ1-4|TRBV15|-|-
CATSREGITNEKLFF
TGTGCCACCAGCAGAGAGGGGATAACTAATGAAAAACTGTTTTTT
>TRBJ2-1|TRBV5-4|once|-
CASSFGFPGQKDEQFF
TGTGCCAGCAGCTTCGGCTTTCCAGGACAGAAGGATGAGCAGTTCTTC
>TRBJ1-4|TRBV7-2|-|-
CASSPWGGTNEKLFF
TGTGCCAGCAGCCCCTGGGGGGGAACCAATGAAAAACTGTTTTTT
>TRBJ2-3|TRBV5-6|-|-
CASSLSFEGFRTDTQYF
TGTGCCAGCAGCTTGTCGTTCGAGGGTTTTCGAACAGATACGCAGTATTTT
>TRBJ2-1|TRBV5-6|-|TRBD2
CASSLLAGGRGQFF
TGTGCCAGCAGCTTACTAGCGGGAGGGCGTGGGCAGTTCTTC
>TRBJ2-1|TRBV12-5|-|-
CASGPTSGNEQFF
TGTGCTAGTGGCCCGACTAGTGGCAATGAGCAGTTCTTC
>TRBJ2-1|TRBV4-1|-|TRBD2
CASSQEGLAGGSYNEQFF
TGCGCCAGCAGCCAAGAAGGGCTAGCGGGAGGCTCCTACAATGAGCAGTTCTTC
>TRBJ1-1|TRBV9|once|-
CASSVSGNTEAFF
TGTGCCAGCAGCGTTTCAGGGAACACTGAAGCTTTCTTT
>TRBJ2-7|TRBV19|-|TRBD1
CASSIAGQGAYEQYF
TGTGCCAGTAGTATAGCGGGACAGGGAGCCTACGAGCAGTACTTC
>TRBJ2-1|TRBV10-3|-|TRBD2
CAISSLAGSYNEQFF
TGTGCCATTTCATCACTAGCGGGCTCCTACAATGAGCAGTTCTTC
>TRBJ1-2|TRBV9|-|-
CASSASDIPYGYTF
TGTGCCAGCAGCGCCTCGGACATTCCCTATGGCTACACCTTC
>TRBJ2-1|TRBV27|once|-
CASSFLGGISSYNEQFF
TGTGCCAGCAGTTTTCTAGGCGGAATCAGCTCCTACAATGAGCAGTTCTTC
>TRBJ2-5|TRBV6-6|-|TRBD2
CASTTGTSGQETQYF
TGTGCCAGCACCACAGGGACTAGCGGCCAAGAGACCCAGTACTTC
>TRBJ1-1|TRBV19|-|-
CASSIEHIPNTEAFF
TGTGCCAGTAGTATAGAACACATACCGAACACTGAAGCTTTCTTT
>TRBJ2-5|TRBV7-3|-|-
CASSPFVGETQYF
TGTGCCAGCAGCCCATTTGTAGGCGAGACCCAGTACTTC
>TRBJ2-1|TRBV29-1|-|-
CSVEGVNEQFF
TGCAGCGTAGAGGGGGTAAATGAGCAGTTCTTC
>TRBJ1-5|TRBV19|-|TRBD1
CASSIGQGLNQPQHF
TGTGCCAGTAGTATAGGACAGGGCCTGAATCAGCCCCAGCATTTT
>TRBJ2-3|TRBV4-3|-|TRBD2
CASSLAATSTDTQYF
TGCGCCAGCAGTCTAGCGGCTACTAGCACAGATACGCAGTATTTT
>TRBJ1-1|TRBV5-1|-|-
CASSWTTEGFSPDTEAFF
TGCGCCAGCAGCTGGACTACAGAAGGGTTTAGTCCGGACACTGAAGCTTTCTTT
>TRBJ2-2|TRBV19|-|TRBD2
CASSRQRENTGELFF
TGTGCCAGTAGTCGGCAGCGGGAGAACACCGGGGAGCTGTTTTTT
>TRBJ1-2|TRBV5-4|-|TRBD1
CASSFRDSRNSGYTF
TGTGCCAGCAGCTTTAGGGACAGTCGTAACTCCGGCTACACCTTC
>TRBJ2-1|TRBV19|once|TRBD2
CASSIVAGVNNEQFF
TGTGCCAGTAGTATTGTGGCGGGGGTGAACAATGAGCAGTTCTTC
>TRBJ1-3|TRBV7-2|-|-
CASSSTISGNTIYF
TGTGCCAGCAGCTCCACGATCTCTGGAAACACCATATATTTT
>TRBJ2-2|TRBV19|-|-
CASSMRGELFF
TGTGCCAGTAGTATGCGGGGGGAGCTGTTTTTT
>TRBJ2-3|TRBV6-1|-|TRBD2
CASSVRSGRVTDTQYF
TGTGCCAGCAGTGTGCGCTCAGGGAGGGTCACCGATACGCAGTATTTT
>TRBJ2-1|TRBV9|-|TRBD2
CASSGTSGNEQFF
TGTGCCAGCAGCGGTACTAGCGGCAATGAGCAGTTCTTC
>TRBJ2-7|TRBV28|-|TRBD1
CASSLGTGSSYEQYF
TGTGCCAGCAGTTTGGGGACAGGGAGCTCCTACGAGCAGTACTTC
>TRBJ2-2|TRBV5-1|-|-
CASSPHGTGELFF
TGCGCCAGCAGCCCGCATGGGACCGGGGAGCTGTTTTTT
>TRBJ2-1|TRBV19|-|TRBD2
CASRIGSGRAYNEQFF
TGTGCCAGCCGAATCGGGAGCGGGAGGGCCTACAATGAGCAGTTCTTC